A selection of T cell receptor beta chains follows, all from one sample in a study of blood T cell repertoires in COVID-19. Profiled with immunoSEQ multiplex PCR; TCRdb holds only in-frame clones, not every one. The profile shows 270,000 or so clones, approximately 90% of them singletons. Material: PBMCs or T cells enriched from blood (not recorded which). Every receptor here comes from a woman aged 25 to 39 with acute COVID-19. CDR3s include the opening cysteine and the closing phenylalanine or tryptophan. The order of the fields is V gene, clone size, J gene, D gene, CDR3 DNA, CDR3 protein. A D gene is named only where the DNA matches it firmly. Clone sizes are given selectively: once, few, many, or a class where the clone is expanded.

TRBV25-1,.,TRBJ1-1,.,TGTGCCAGCAGTGATCCAGGAACTCAAGCTTTCTTT,CASSDPGTQAFF
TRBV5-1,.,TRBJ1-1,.,TGCGCCAGCAGCTTTACTCAGGAGGACACTGAAGCTTTCTTT,CASSFTQEDTEAFF
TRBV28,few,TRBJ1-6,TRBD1,TGTGCCAGCAGACCAACAGGGGGCGCGGGGAGCTCCTATAATTCACCCCTCCACTTT,CASRPTGGAGSSYNSPLHF
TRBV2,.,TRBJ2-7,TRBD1,TGTGCCAGCAGTGCCTTGACAGGGGGCTCCTACGAGCAGTACTTC,CASSALTGGSYEQYF
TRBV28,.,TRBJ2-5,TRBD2,TGTGCCAGCAGTCCATATGGACTAGCGGGAGGCGGAGAGACCCAGTACTTC,CASSPYGLAGGGETQYF
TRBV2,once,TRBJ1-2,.,TGTGCCAGCAGTGTAACGGACTATGGCTACACCTTC,CASSVTDYGYTF
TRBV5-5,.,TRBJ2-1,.,TGTGCCAGCAGCTACCAGGCAGAGCCCTCCTACAATGAGCAGTTCTTC,CASSYQAEPSYNEQFF
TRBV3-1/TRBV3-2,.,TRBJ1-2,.,TGTGCCAGCAGCCAATCAGGGGACTATGGCTACACCTTC,CASSQSGDYGYTF
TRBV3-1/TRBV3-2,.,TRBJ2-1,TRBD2,TGTGCCAGCAGCCTCATAGCGGGAGGGGGCGGTGAGCAGTTCTTC,CASSLIAGGGGEQFF
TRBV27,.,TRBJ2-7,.,TGTGCCAGCACGGACAACTCCTACGAGCAGTACTTC,CASTDNSYEQYF
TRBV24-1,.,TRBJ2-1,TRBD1,TGTGCCACACAGGGGGCGTCTGATGAGCAGTTCTTC,CATQGASDEQFF
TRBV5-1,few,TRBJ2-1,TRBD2,TGCGCCAGCAGCACCACTAGCGGGAGGGTTGAGGAGCAGTTCTTC,CASSTTSGRVEEQFF
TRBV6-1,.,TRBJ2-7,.,TGTGCCAGCAGTGAATTTCCGGCTAGGACGGGGGATACCTACGAGCAGTACTTC,CASSEFPARTGDTYEQYF
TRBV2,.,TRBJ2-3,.,TGTGCCAGCCCCGGGACTTACACAGATACGCAGTATTTT,CASPGTYTDTQYF
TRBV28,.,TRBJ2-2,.,TGTGCCAGCAGTTTTTCTAACACCGGGGAGCTGTTTTTT,CASSFSNTGELFF